This TCR beta chain was found in a study of T-cell reconstitution after alpha-beta-depleted transplantation in children. The CDR3 length is 15 residues. V was shortened by 0 bases and J by 0 bases, with 4 bases between the two germline ends. Germline CDR1 SGHRS, CDR2 YFSETQ. By sample share, this clonotype is medium-sized. Unique molecular identifiers were incorporated when the TCRbeta library was constructed. A single record per CDR3 protein comes from TCRdb applying MiXCR to the PCR reads. The sample contains about 480,000 distinct CDR3 sequences, around 13% of which appear only once. Sequencing used PBMCs from the stem cell graft donor, obtained from the stem cell graft. The J gene is TRBJ2-6, the V gene TRBV5-1; D is ambiguous. This clonotype was sampled from a human donor who donated a stem cell graft to a child with combined immunodeficiency. The CDR3 here is CASSLGSSGANVLTF. CDR3 bases: TGCGCCAGCAGCTTGGGGAGCTCTGGGGCCAACGTCCTGACTTTC. Full variable domain (rest looked up from reference TRBV5-1 and TRBJ2-6): KAGVTQTPRYLIKTRGQQVTLSCSPISGHRSVSWYQQTPGQGLQFLFEYFSETQRNKGNFPGRFSGRQFSNSRSEMNVSTLELGDSALYLCASSLGSSGANVLTFGAGSRLTVL.